This entry is about one T cell receptor beta chain. After removal of 3 bases from V and 6 bases from J, the junction contained 9 bases not matched to a gene. The germline V gene has CDR1 MNHNS and CDR2 SASEGT. The CDR3 is 15 residues long. These data come from a study of blood T cell repertoires in COVID-19. Assay: immunoSEQ multiplex PCR; the TCRdb copy retains only in-frame clones and omits some. The sample has 200,000 to 300,000 clones; roughly four fifths are singletons. The specimen was peripheral blood. The source is a woman of 80 years or more with COVID-19, enrolled during active disease. The genes are TRBV6-1 and TRBJ1-1, with TRBD1 matching 8 bases. The CDR3 region is CASSDIGTGLAEAFF. CDR3 in DNA: TGTGCCAGCAGTGACATCGGGACAGGTTTAGCTGAAGCTTTCTTT.